These T cell receptor beta chains were read from a single sample in a study of blood T cells in healthy people across ages. From the 5' RACE reads, TCRdb called clonotypes with MiXCR, one entry per CDR3 protein. The data hold over a million distinct CDR3 sequences, with more than 35% observed a single time. Material for sequencing was blood. These receptors were collected from a woman aged 55-69 years in good health. CDR3s include the opening cysteine and the closing phenylalanine or tryptophan. Fields, in order: CDR3 protein, CDR3 DNA, V gene, clone size, D gene, CDR3 length, J gene. A D gene is named only where the DNA matches it firmly. Clone sizes are given selectively: once, few, many, or a class where the clone is expanded.

CDR3 protein: CASSSGDSPNYGYTF; CDR3 DNA: TGCGCCAGCAGCTCGGGGGACAGCCCTAACTATGGCTACACCTTC; V gene: TRBV5-1; clone size: few; D gene: TRBD1; CDR3 length: 15; J gene: TRBJ1-2
CDR3 protein: CSVGRLAERGQYF; CDR3 DNA: TGCAGCGTGGGGAGGCTAGCGGAGAGAGGGCAGTATTTT; V gene: TRBV29-1; clone size: few; D gene: TRBD2; CDR3 length: 13; J gene: TRBJ2-3
CDR3 protein: CASSLNRGRETQYF; CDR3 DNA: TGTGCCAGCAGCTTAAACAGGGGTCGAGAGACCCAGTACTTC; V gene: TRBV11-2; clone size: NA; D gene: TRBD1; CDR3 length: 14; J gene: TRBJ2-5
CDR3 protein: CASSLVGTSGNYEQFF; CDR3 DNA: TGTGCCAGCAGCTTAGTGGGGACTAGCGGGAACTATGAGCAGTTCTTC; V gene: TRBV7-3; clone size: NA; D gene: TRBD2; CDR3 length: 16; J gene: TRBJ2-1
CDR3 protein: CSAAPNDEQFF; CDR3 DNA: TGCAGTGCCGCCCCTAACGATGAGCAGTTCTTC; V gene: TRBV20-1; clone size: few; D gene: NA; CDR3 length: 11; J gene: TRBJ2-1
CDR3 protein: CASSYSRIFRGKSIYEQYF; CDR3 DNA: TGTGCCAGCAGTTACTCGCGGATTTTCCGGGGCAAATCGATCTACGAGCAGTACTTC; V gene: TRBV6-2/TRBV6-3; clone size: NA; D gene: NA; CDR3 length: 19; J gene: TRBJ2-7
CDR3 protein: CSATTGDIYNEQFF; CDR3 DNA: TGCAGTGCCACCACAGGGGATATCTACAATGAGCAGTTCTTC; V gene: TRBV20-1; clone size: few; D gene: TRBD1; CDR3 length: 14; J gene: TRBJ2-1
CDR3 protein: CASREDLSYNEQFF; CDR3 DNA: TGTGCCAGCAGAGAGGACCTCTCCTACAATGAGCAGTTCTTC; V gene: TRBV2; clone size: NA; D gene: NA; CDR3 length: 14; J gene: TRBJ2-1
CDR3 protein: CASSLWPRSYEQYF; CDR3 DNA: TGTGCCAGCAGCTTATGGCCCAGGTCCTACGAGCAGTACTTC; V gene: TRBV7-8; clone size: few; D gene: NA; CDR3 length: 14; J gene: TRBJ2-7
CDR3 protein: CASRTTGGGGETQYF; CDR3 DNA: TGTGCCAGCAGAACGACGGGGGGGGGAGGAGAGACCCAGTACTTC; V gene: TRBV28; clone size: NA; D gene: TRBD2; CDR3 length: 15; J gene: TRBJ2-5
CDR3 protein: CASSSLRTPMSHEQYF; CDR3 DNA: TGTGCCAGCAGCTCACTTCGGACACCCATGAGCCACGAGCAGTACTTC; V gene: TRBV11-2; clone size: NA; D gene: NA; CDR3 length: 16; J gene: TRBJ2-7
CDR3 protein: CASSHRGNRTDTQYF; CDR3 DNA: TGTGCCAGCAGTCACAGGGGAAATAGGACAGATACGCAGTATTTT; V gene: TRBV5-6; clone size: once; D gene: TRBD1; CDR3 length: 15; J gene: TRBJ2-3
CDR3 protein: CASSPQGPLDTQYF; CDR3 DNA: TGTGCCAGCAGTCCACAGGGTCCTCTAGATACGCAGTATTTT; V gene: TRBV12-3/TRBV12-4; clone size: NA; D gene: NA; CDR3 length: 14; J gene: TRBJ2-3
CDR3 protein: CSVGGGRGGNEQFF; CDR3 DNA: TGCAGCGTTGGTGGGGGGAGGGGGGGTAATGAGCAGTTCTTC; V gene: TRBV29-1; clone size: few; D gene: NA; CDR3 length: 14; J gene: TRBJ2-1
CDR3 protein: CSSLRGNEQFF; CDR3 DNA: TGCAGCTCTCTGCGGGGTAATGAGCAGTTCTTC; V gene: TRBV29-1; clone size: few; D gene: NA; CDR3 length: 11; J gene: TRBJ2-1
CDR3 protein: CASSLVLEQGRYEQYF; CDR3 DNA: TGTGCCAGCAGCTTAGTACTCGAACAGGGTCGCTACGAGCAGTACTTC; V gene: TRBV7-9; clone size: NA; D gene: NA; CDR3 length: 16; J gene: TRBJ2-7
CDR3 protein: CASSMTSGRGETQYF; CDR3 DNA: TGTGCCAGCAGTATGACTAGCGGGAGAGGGGAGACCCAGTACTTC; V gene: TRBV25-1; clone size: NA; D gene: TRBD2; CDR3 length: 15; J gene: TRBJ2-5
CDR3 protein: CAISDGGGTDTQYF; CDR3 DNA: TGTGCCATCAGTGATGGGGGCGGGACAGATACGCAGTATTTT; V gene: TRBV10-3; clone size: NA; D gene: NA; CDR3 length: 14; J gene: TRBJ2-3
CDR3 protein: CSALPTVRQPQHF; CDR3 DNA: TGCAGTGCCCTTCCCACCGTAAGGCAGCCCCAGCATTTT; V gene: TRBV20-1; clone size: NA; D gene: NA; CDR3 length: 13; J gene: TRBJ1-5
CDR3 protein: CASRDGTSGRGETYNEQFF; CDR3 DNA: TGTGCCAGCAGGGACGGGACTAGCGGGAGGGGAGAGACCTACAATGAGCAGTTCTTC; V gene: TRBV12-3/TRBV12-4; clone size: NA; D gene: TRBD2; CDR3 length: 19; J gene: TRBJ2-1
CDR3 protein: CASSWYPVNTEAFF; CDR3 DNA: TGTGCCAGCAGCTGGTACCCGGTCAACACTGAAGCTTTCTTT; V gene: TRBV27; clone size: NA; D gene: NA; CDR3 length: 14; J gene: TRBJ1-1
CDR3 protein: CASSLVSQSETQYF; CDR3 DNA: TGTGCCAGCAGCTTAGTTTCACAGTCGGAGACCCAGTACTTC; V gene: TRBV7-4; clone size: NA; D gene: NA; CDR3 length: 14; J gene: TRBJ2-5
CDR3 protein: CASSPTYEQFF; CDR3 DNA: TGTGCCAGCAGCCCAACCTATGAGCAGTTCTTC; V gene: TRBV7-8; clone size: NA; D gene: NA; CDR3 length: 11; J gene: TRBJ2-1
CDR3 protein: CASRQQGAWGYTF; CDR3 DNA: TGTGCCAGCAGACAACAGGGGGCTTGGGGCTACACCTTC; V gene: TRBV12-3/TRBV12-4; clone size: NA; D gene: TRBD1; CDR3 length: 13; J gene: TRBJ1-2